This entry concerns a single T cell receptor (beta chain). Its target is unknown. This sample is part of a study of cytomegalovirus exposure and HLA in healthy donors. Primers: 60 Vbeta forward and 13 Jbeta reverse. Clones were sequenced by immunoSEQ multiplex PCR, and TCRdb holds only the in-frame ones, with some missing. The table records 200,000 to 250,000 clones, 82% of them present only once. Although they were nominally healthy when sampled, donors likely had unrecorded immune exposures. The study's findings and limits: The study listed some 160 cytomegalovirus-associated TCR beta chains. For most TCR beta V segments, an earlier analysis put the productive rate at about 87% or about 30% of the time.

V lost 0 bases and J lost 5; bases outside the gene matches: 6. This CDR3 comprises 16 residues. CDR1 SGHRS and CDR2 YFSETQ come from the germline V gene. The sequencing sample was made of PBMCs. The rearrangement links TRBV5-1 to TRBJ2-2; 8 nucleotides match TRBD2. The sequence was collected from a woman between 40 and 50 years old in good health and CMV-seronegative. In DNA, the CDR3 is TGCGCCAGCAGCTTGGTTCGGGGGGGCCTAACCGGGGAGCTGTTTTTT. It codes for CASSLVRGGLTGELFF.